Listed below are T cell receptor beta chains from one sample, sequenced in a study of metastatic and nonmetastatic thyroid tumors. TCRdb used MiXCR to call clones anew from the PCR reads. The sample lists approximately 30,000 clones; 15% to 20% were seen once. The sequencing input was blood. The receptors come from a male donor with papillary thyroid cancer or a benign thyroid nodule (not recorded which). Some clones in this sample may be carry-over from other donors' samples. CDR3s include the opening cysteine and the closing phenylalanine or tryptophan. The D gene is left open where the match is weak. Expanded clones get a size class; other rows say once, few or many, or leave the size out.

TRBV10-3,many,TRBD2,TRBJ2-7,TGTGCCATCAGTGACCCACTAGCGGGGGTCTACGAGCAGTACTTC,CAISDPLAGVYEQYF
TRBV14,many,NA,TRBJ2-1,TGTGCCAGCAGCATAGGGTTCGTGGGGGATGAGCAGTTCTTC,CASSIGFVGDEQFF
TRBV28,few,TRBD2,TRBJ2-7,TGTGCCAGCAGTTTAGGTAGCGGGAGCCACGAGCAGTACTTC,CASSLGSGSHEQYF
TRBV5-5,many,NA,TRBJ1-1,TGTGCCAGCAGATGGGACCCCAGCACTGAAGCTTTCTTT,CASRWDPSTEAFF
TRBV15,many,NA,TRBJ1-5,TGTGCCACCAGCAGAGATAGCCGGACCAATCAGCCCCAGCATTTT,CATSRDSRTNQPQHF
TRBV6-1,NA,TRBD1,TRBJ1-4,TGTGCCAGCAGTAATAGGGGGCTCGAAAAACTGGTTTTT,CASSNRGLEKLVF
TRBV6-1,NA,NA,TRBJ2-7,TGTGCCAGCAGTCGACAGTGGTGGGTTTCTTACGAGCAGTACTTC,CASSRQWWVSYEQYF
TRBV10-3,many,TRBD2,TRBJ2-7,TGTGCCATCAGTGAGACGCTAGCGGGGCCCTACGAGCAGTACTTC,CAISETLAGPYEQYF
TRBV30,once,NA,TRBJ2-7,TGTGCCTGGAGTACGGCGGGACAGTTCCCCTACGAGCAGTACTTC,CAWSTAGQFPYEQYF
TRBV5-6,many,NA,TRBJ2-7,TGTGCCAGCAGTTTGGGCTCTGCGCCTCCCGGGTGGAGCGAGCAGTACTTC,CASSLGSAPPGWSEQYF
TRBV7-9,many,NA,TRBJ2-5,TGTGCCAGCAGCTCCCGGGGGACCCCCCGAGAGACCCAGTACTTC,CASSSRGTPRETQYF
TRBV24-1,many,NA,TRBJ1-5,TGTGCCACCAGTGATCCCTCCGGGTCCGTTGGTCAGCCCCAGCATTTT,CATSDPSGSVGQPQHF
TRBV6-1,NA,TRBD1,TRBJ1-5,TGTGCCAGCAGCCTACAGGGGAGTGATCAGCCCCAGCATTTT,CASSLQGSDQPQHF
TRBV20-1,many,TRBD1,TRBJ1-2,TGCAGTGCTAGAGATCGGACAGGGGAGGTCTACACCTTC,CSARDRTGEVYTF
TRBV5-1,medium-sized,TRBD2,TRBJ2-1,TGCGCCAGCAGCCTATCTACTAGCGGGAGATCCCTGGGGAATGAGCAGTTCTTC,CASSLSTSGRSLGNEQFF
TRBV19,many,TRBD1,TRBJ1-1,TGTGCCAGTAGGCCCGATTACTCCGGGACAGGGGGCTTGAAAGCTTTCTTT,CASRPDYSGTGGLKAFF
TRBV11-2,NA,NA,TRBJ2-1,TGTGCCAGCAGCTTATTCTCAGCAACAAGTGGGTACAATGAGCAGTTCTTC,CASSLFSATSGYNEQFF
TRBV12-3/TRBV12-4,few,NA,TRBJ2-7,TGTGCCAGCAGCAAGGGTCTCTTAAAAGGCGAGCAGTACTTC,CASSKGLLKGEQYF
TRBV27,medium-sized,TRBD1,TRBJ2-7,TGTGCCGCATCCTCAGGGGGCGAGCAGTACTTC,CAASSGGEQYF
TRBV28,many,TRBD1,TRBJ1-5,TGTGCCAGCAGTTTAACCGGGACAGGAGGCAATCAGCCCCAGCATTTT,CASSLTGTGGNQPQHF
TRBV5-8,many,TRBD1,TRBJ2-7,TGTGCCAGCAGTTATGGACAGGGAATGGACGAGCAGTACTTC,CASSYGQGMDEQYF
TRBV5-1,NA,NA,TRBJ2-6,TGCGCCAGCAGCCGTAACTCTTGGGCCAACCTCCTGACTTTC,CASSRNSWANLLTF